This T cell receptor beta chain stems from a study of T cells after yellow fever vaccination. Study context: Libraries from low-cell-number fractions were prepared with the SMART-Seq v4 Ultra Low Input RNA kit.

Study results and limitations: The bulk population could contribute abundant contaminating clonotypes to FACS-sorted repertoires.

TCRdb re-derived calls from the 5' RACE reads in MiXCR, one entry per CDR3 protein. The table has about 330,000 distinct CDR3 sequences, about 4% seen once. Germline CDR1 reads SGDLS; CDR2 reads YYNGEE. The CDR3 length is 16 residues. Trimming stripped 0 bases from V and 6 bases from J, with 15 bases between. The table lists this clonotype with many counts. As yet, its antigen is unknown. The clonotype comes from a man aged 18 to 29 who received the YFV17D yellow fever vaccine. The sample in question was PBMCs, obtained 5 days after the yellow fever booster vaccination. The genes are TRBV9 and TRBJ2-2, with a possible D match to TRBD1 (7 bases). DNA for the CDR3: TGTGCCAGCAGCGTAGGCGGGGCAGGGGGAGCCGGGGAGCTGTTTTTT. This codes for CASSVGGAGGAGELFF.